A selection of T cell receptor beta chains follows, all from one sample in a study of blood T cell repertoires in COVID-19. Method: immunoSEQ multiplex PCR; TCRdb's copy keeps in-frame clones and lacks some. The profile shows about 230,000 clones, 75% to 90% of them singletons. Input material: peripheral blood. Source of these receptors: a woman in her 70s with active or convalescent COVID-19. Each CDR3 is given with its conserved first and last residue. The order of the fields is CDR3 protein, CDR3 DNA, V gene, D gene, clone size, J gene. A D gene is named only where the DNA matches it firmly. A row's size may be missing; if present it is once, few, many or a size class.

CDR3 protein: CASSPQRRSYEQYF; CDR3 DNA: TGTGCCAGCAGCCCACAGCGGCGCTCCTACGAGCAGTACTTC; V gene: TRBV7-8; D gene: -; clone size: -; J gene: TRBJ2-7
CDR3 protein: CASSPQEGGLFGYTF; CDR3 DNA: TGTGCCAGCAGCCCTCAGGAGGGTGGACTCTTTGGCTACACCTTC; V gene: TRBV7-2; D gene: -; clone size: -; J gene: TRBJ1-2
CDR3 protein: CASSPGWDNEQYF; CDR3 DNA: TGTGCCAGCAGCCCCGGGTGGGACAACGAGCAGTACTTC; V gene: TRBV7-2; D gene: -; clone size: once; J gene: TRBJ2-7
CDR3 protein: CSAAGGYGYTF; CDR3 DNA: TGCAGTGCTGCAGGGGGCTATGGCTACACCTTC; V gene: TRBV20-1; D gene: TRBD1; clone size: -; J gene: TRBJ1-2
CDR3 protein: CASSFSGGASTDTQYF; CDR3 DNA: TGCGCCAGCAGTTTTTCCGGGGGGGCGAGCACAGATACGCAGTATTTT; V gene: TRBV5-1; D gene: TRBD2; clone size: -; J gene: TRBJ2-3
CDR3 protein: CASSLQGAKAEAFF; CDR3 DNA: TGTGCCAGCAGTTTACAGGGGGCTAAGGCTGAAGCTTTCTTT; V gene: TRBV28; D gene: TRBD1; clone size: -; J gene: TRBJ1-1
CDR3 protein: CASGGTYQGNEQFF; CDR3 DNA: TGTGCCAGCGGGGGGACCTATCAGGGAAATGAGCAGTTCTTC; V gene: TRBV27; D gene: -; clone size: -; J gene: TRBJ2-1
CDR3 protein: CASSQGPCSYEQYF; CDR3 DNA: TGCGCCAGCAGTCAAGGGCCCTGCTCCTACGAGCAGTACTTC; V gene: TRBV23-1; D gene: -; clone size: -; J gene: TRBJ2-7
CDR3 protein: CASSSGTVNQPQHF; CDR3 DNA: TGTGCCAGTAGTAGCGGGACAGTCAATCAGCCCCAGCATTTT; V gene: TRBV19; D gene: TRBD1; clone size: -; J gene: TRBJ1-5
CDR3 protein: CASSLAGQDGYTF; CDR3 DNA: TGCGCCAGCAGCTTGGCGGGACAGGATGGCTACACCTTC; V gene: TRBV5-1; D gene: TRBD1; clone size: few; J gene: TRBJ1-2
CDR3 protein: CASSPPRIREEQYF; CDR3 DNA: TGTGCCAGCTCACCCCCGAGAATACGGGAAGAGCAGTACTTC; V gene: TRBV18; D gene: -; clone size: -; J gene: TRBJ2-7
CDR3 protein: CASSESGTVSYDEQFF; CDR3 DNA: TGCGCCAGCAGTGAGTCAGGTACAGTCAGCTACGATGAGCAGTTCTTC; V gene: TRBV10-1; D gene: -; clone size: -; J gene: TRBJ2-1
CDR3 protein: CASSYGGTRSYEQYF; CDR3 DNA: TGCGCCAGCAGCTACGGAGGGACCCGCTCCTACGAGCAGTACTTC; V gene: TRBV5-1; D gene: -; clone size: -; J gene: TRBJ2-7
CDR3 protein: CASSRYRALENEQFF; CDR3 DNA: TGTGCCAGCAGCCGTTACAGGGCTTTGGAGAATGAGCAGTTCTTC; V gene: TRBV5-5; D gene: -; clone size: -; J gene: TRBJ2-1
CDR3 protein: CAWSRDRDTEAFF; CDR3 DNA: TGTGCCTGGAGCCGGGACAGGGACACTGAAGCTTTCTTT; V gene: TRBV30; D gene: TRBD1; clone size: -; J gene: TRBJ1-1
CDR3 protein: CASSQGQGSEEAFF; CDR3 DNA: TGTGCCAGCAGCCAAGGACAGGGGTCGGAGGAAGCTTTCTTT; V gene: TRBV4-2; D gene: TRBD1; clone size: -; J gene: TRBJ1-1
CDR3 protein: CASSFYPGQRVSREPQHF; CDR3 DNA: TGTGCCAGCAGTTTTTACCCGGGACAGCGAGTTTCGAGGGAGCCCCAGCATTTT; V gene: TRBV28; D gene: TRBD1; clone size: -; J gene: TRBJ1-5
CDR3 protein: CASSPQVGQGYEQYF; CDR3 DNA: TGTGCCAGCAGCCCGCAGGTTGGACAGGGGTACGAGCAGTACTTC; V gene: TRBV7-6; D gene: TRBD1; clone size: -; J gene: TRBJ2-7
CDR3 protein: CASSALQGRGNQPQHF; CDR3 DNA: TGTGCCAGCAGTGCCCTACAGGGGCGAGGCAATCAGCCCCAGCATTTT; V gene: TRBV6-4; D gene: TRBD1; clone size: -; J gene: TRBJ1-5
CDR3 protein: CASSELLQGGGVPVNQYF; CDR3 DNA: TGTGCCAGCTCCGAGCTCCTTCAGGGGGGCGGAGTCCCGGTGAACCAGTACTTC; V gene: TRBV18; D gene: -; clone size: -; J gene: TRBJ2-5
CDR3 protein: CASSQDRVSYEQYF; CDR3 DNA: TGTGCCAGCAGTCAGGACAGGGTCAGCTACGAGCAGTACTTC; V gene: TRBV28; D gene: TRBD1; clone size: -; J gene: TRBJ2-7
CDR3 protein: CASSPRPRTGGLDEKLFF; CDR3 DNA: TGTGCCAGCAGCCCCCGGCCCAGGACAGGGGGCCTGGATGAAAAACTGTTTTTT; V gene: TRBV7-6; D gene: TRBD1; clone size: -; J gene: TRBJ1-4
CDR3 protein: CASSYPTGTGRSPLHF; CDR3 DNA: TGTGCCAGCAGTTACCCGACCGGGACAGGGCGTTCACCCCTCCACTTT; V gene: TRBV6-5; D gene: TRBD1; clone size: -; J gene: TRBJ1-6
CDR3 protein: CASSYDGQGGEKLFF; CDR3 DNA: TGTGCCAGCAGTTACGACGGACAGGGAGGTGAAAAACTGTTTTTT; V gene: TRBV6-2/TRBV6-3; D gene: TRBD1; clone size: -; J gene: TRBJ1-4
CDR3 protein: CASSPPYSGNPYEQYF; CDR3 DNA: TGTGCCAGCAGCCCCCCCTACAGCGGGAACCCCTACGAGCAGTACTTC; V gene: TRBV5-6; D gene: TRBD2; clone size: -; J gene: TRBJ2-7
CDR3 protein: CATSDLLAGETQYF; CDR3 DNA: TGTGCCACCAGTGACCTACTAGCGGGAGAGACCCAGTACTTC; V gene: TRBV24-1; D gene: TRBD2; clone size: -; J gene: TRBJ2-5
CDR3 protein: CASSFSYSNYGYIF; CDR3 DNA: TGTGCCAGTAGTTTTTCTTACTCTAACTATGGCTACATCTTC; V gene: TRBV19; D gene: -; clone size: -; J gene: TRBJ1-2
CDR3 protein: CASTPGQDQGNTIYF; CDR3 DNA: TGTGCCAGTACCCCAGGACAGGACCAGGGAAACACCATATATTTT; V gene: TRBV19; D gene: TRBD1; clone size: -; J gene: TRBJ1-3
CDR3 protein: CASSQYLAGGDTQYF; CDR3 DNA: TGTGCCAGCAGCCAATATCTAGCGGGGGGAGATACGCAGTATTTT; V gene: TRBV7-9; D gene: TRBD2; clone size: -; J gene: TRBJ2-3
CDR3 protein: CASALGGQATYEQYF; CDR3 DNA: TGCGCCAGCGCCCTAGGGGGACAGGCGACCTACGAGCAGTACTTC; V gene: TRBV5-1; D gene: TRBD1; clone size: -; J gene: TRBJ2-7
CDR3 protein: CASSSTSGKETQYF; CDR3 DNA: TGCGCCAGCAGCTCCACTAGCGGGAAAGAGACCCAGTACTTC; V gene: TRBV5-1; D gene: TRBD2; clone size: -; J gene: TRBJ2-5
CDR3 protein: CASSQDRDRVNSPLHF; CDR3 DNA: TGCGCCAGCAGCCAGGACCGGGACAGGGTTAATTCACCCCTCCACTTT; V gene: TRBV4-1; D gene: TRBD1; clone size: -; J gene: TRBJ1-6
CDR3 protein: CASSQDKGLAGAGEQFF; CDR3 DNA: TGTGCCAGCAGCCAAGATAAGGGGCTAGCGGGAGCAGGTGAGCAGTTCTTC; V gene: TRBV3-1/TRBV3-2; D gene: TRBD2; clone size: once; J gene: TRBJ2-1
CDR3 protein: CASSRDRQETQYF; CDR3 DNA: TGTGCCAGCTCACGGGACAGACAAGAGACCCAGTACTTC; V gene: TRBV18; D gene: TRBD1; clone size: -; J gene: TRBJ2-5
CDR3 protein: CASSFNSGEETQYF; CDR3 DNA: TGTGCCAGCAGCTTCAACTCAGGGGAAGAGACCCAGTACTTC; V gene: TRBV7-2; D gene: -; clone size: -; J gene: TRBJ2-5
CDR3 protein: CASSMPTGTEAFF; CDR3 DNA: TGTGCCAGCAGCATGCCTACGGGAACTGAAGCTTTCTTT; V gene: TRBV5-4; D gene: -; clone size: -; J gene: TRBJ1-1
CDR3 protein: CASSASRYLNYGYTF; CDR3 DNA: TGTGCCAGCAGCGCCTCACGGTATCTTAACTATGGCTACACCTTC; V gene: TRBV7-9; D gene: -; clone size: -; J gene: TRBJ1-2
CDR3 protein: CASSFRQRDGYTF; CDR3 DNA: TGTGCCAGCAGTTTTCGACAGCGAGATGGCTACACCTTC; V gene: TRBV6-5; D gene: -; clone size: -; J gene: TRBJ1-2
CDR3 protein: CASSLGSGGGRETQYF; CDR3 DNA: TGTGCCAGCAGCTTAGGGAGTGGCGGGGGTCGAGAGACCCAGTACTTC; V gene: TRBV11-2; D gene: TRBD2; clone size: -; J gene: TRBJ2-5
CDR3 protein: CASSPGTSGETQYF; CDR3 DNA: TGTGCCAGCAGCCCAGGGACTAGCGGAGAAACGCAGTATTTT; V gene: TRBV7-3; D gene: TRBD2; clone size: once; J gene: TRBJ2-3
CDR3 protein: CASSYSISGKNIQYF; CDR3 DNA: TGTGCCAGCAGTTACTCGATCTCAGGGAAAAACATTCAGTACTTC; V gene: TRBV6-5; D gene: -; clone size: -; J gene: TRBJ2-4
CDR3 protein: CASSLTGTSIQHEQFF; CDR3 DNA: TGTGCCAGCTCACTAACCGGGACTAGTATCCAACATGAGCAGTTCTTC; V gene: TRBV18; D gene: TRBD2; clone size: -; J gene: TRBJ2-1
CDR3 protein: CASSLVAGTNGYTF; CDR3 DNA: TGTGCCAGCAGCTTAGTTGCGGGGACGAATGGCTACACCTTC; V gene: TRBV7-2; D gene: -; clone size: once; J gene: TRBJ1-2
CDR3 protein: CASSLGGRGGHYEQYF; CDR3 DNA: TGTGCCAGCAGCTTAGGTGGGCGGGGGGGTCACTACGAGCAGTACTTC; V gene: TRBV13; D gene: TRBD2; clone size: -; J gene: TRBJ2-7
CDR3 protein: CATGARDALGDTQYF; CDR3 DNA: TGTGCCACCGGGGCGCGGGACGCATTAGGGGATACGCAGTATTTT; V gene: TRBV10-3; D gene: -; clone size: -; J gene: TRBJ2-3